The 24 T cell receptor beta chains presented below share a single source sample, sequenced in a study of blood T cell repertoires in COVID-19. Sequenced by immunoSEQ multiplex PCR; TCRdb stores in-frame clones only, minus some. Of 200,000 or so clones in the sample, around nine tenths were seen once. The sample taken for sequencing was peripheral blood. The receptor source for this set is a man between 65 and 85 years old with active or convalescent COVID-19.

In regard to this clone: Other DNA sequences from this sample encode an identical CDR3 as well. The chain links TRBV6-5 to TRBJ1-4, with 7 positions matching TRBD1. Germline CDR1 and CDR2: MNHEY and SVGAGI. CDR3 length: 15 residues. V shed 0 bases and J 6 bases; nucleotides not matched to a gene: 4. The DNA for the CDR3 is TGTGCCAGCAGTTACTCGGGGCAGGGGGATGAAAAACTGTTTTTT. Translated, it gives CASSYSGQGDEKLFF.

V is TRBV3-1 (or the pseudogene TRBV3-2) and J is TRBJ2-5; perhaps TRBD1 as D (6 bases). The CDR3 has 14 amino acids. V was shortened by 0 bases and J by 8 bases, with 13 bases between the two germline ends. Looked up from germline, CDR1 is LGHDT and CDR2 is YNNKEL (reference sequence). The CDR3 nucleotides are TGTGCCAGCAGCCAAGACAGGTCCAGGGGAACCCAGTACTTC. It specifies CASSQDRSRGTQYF.

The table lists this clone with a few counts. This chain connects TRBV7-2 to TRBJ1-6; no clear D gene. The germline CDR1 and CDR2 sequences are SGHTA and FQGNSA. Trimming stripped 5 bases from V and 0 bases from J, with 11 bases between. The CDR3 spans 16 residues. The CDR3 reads CASSQWRSSYNSPLHF. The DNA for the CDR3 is TGTGCCAGCAGCCAATGGAGGAGCTCCTATAATTCACCCCTCCACTTT. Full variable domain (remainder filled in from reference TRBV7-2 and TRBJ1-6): GAGVSQSPSNKVTEKGKDVELRCDPISGHTALYWYRQSLGQGLEFLIYFQGNSAPDKSGLPSDRFSAERTGGSVSTLTIQRTQQEDSAVYLCASSQWRSSYNSPLHFGNGTRLTVT.

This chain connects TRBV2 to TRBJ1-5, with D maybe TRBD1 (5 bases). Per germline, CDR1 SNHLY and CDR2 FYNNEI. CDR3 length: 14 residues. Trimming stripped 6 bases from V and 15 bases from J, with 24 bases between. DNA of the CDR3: TGTGCCAGCAGCCGGGAGGGGAGTTATATAAGTTGGCATTTT. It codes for CASSREGSYISWHF.

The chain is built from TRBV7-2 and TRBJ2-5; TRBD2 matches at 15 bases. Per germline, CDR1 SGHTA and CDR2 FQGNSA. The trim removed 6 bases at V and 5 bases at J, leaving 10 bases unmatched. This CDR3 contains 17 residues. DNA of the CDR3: TGTGCCAGCAGACCTACTGGACTAGCGGGAGGGGTTGAGACCCAGTACTTC. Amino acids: CASRPTGLAGGVETQYF.

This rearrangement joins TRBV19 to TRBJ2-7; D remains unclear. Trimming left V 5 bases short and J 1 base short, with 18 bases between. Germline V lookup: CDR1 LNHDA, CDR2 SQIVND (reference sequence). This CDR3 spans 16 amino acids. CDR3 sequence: CASSFGIATVSYEQYF. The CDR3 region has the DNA TGTGCCAGTAGTTTCGGAATCGCCACAGTTTCCTACGAGCAGTACTTC.

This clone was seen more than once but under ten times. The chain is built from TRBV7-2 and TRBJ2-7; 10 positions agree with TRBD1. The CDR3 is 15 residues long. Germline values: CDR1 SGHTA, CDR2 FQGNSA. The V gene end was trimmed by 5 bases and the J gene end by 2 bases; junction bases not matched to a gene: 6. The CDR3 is CASSTRQGAPYEQYF. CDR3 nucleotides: TGTGCCAGCAGCACTCGACAGGGGGCCCCCTACGAGCAGTACTTC.

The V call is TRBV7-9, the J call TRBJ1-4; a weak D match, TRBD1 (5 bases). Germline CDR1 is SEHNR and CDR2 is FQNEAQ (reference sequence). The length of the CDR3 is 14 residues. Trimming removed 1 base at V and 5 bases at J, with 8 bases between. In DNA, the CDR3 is TGTGCCAGCAGCTTAGTGACAGCGAATGAAAAACTGTTTTTT. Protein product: CASSLVTANEKLFF.

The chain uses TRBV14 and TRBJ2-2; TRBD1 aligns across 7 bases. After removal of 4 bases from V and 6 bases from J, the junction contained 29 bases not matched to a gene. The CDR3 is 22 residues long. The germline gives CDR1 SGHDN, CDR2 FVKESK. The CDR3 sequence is CASSRGPPTGQPTPWGSGELFF. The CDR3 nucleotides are TGTGCCAGCAGCCGAGGGCCCCCCACGGGACAGCCGACTCCCTGGGGGTCCGGGGAGCTGTTTTTT.

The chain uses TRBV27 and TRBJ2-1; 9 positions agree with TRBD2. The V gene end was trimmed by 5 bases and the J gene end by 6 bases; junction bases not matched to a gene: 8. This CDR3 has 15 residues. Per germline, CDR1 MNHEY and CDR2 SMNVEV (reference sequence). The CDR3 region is CASSLAGTSPNEQFF. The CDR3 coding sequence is TGTGCCAGCAGTCTCGCCGGGACTAGCCCCAATGAGCAGTTCTTC.

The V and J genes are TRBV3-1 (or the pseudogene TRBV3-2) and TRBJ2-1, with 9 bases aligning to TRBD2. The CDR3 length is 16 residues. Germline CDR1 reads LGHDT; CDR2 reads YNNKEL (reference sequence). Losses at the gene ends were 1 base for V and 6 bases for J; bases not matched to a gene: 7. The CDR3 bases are TGTGCCAGCAGCCAAGGTAGCGGGAGAGGGGGCAATGAGCAGTTCTTC. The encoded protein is CASSQGSGRGGNEQFF.

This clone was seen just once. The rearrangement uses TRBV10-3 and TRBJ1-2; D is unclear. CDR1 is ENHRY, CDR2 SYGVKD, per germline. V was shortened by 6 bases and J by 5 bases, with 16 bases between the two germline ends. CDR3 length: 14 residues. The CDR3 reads CAIRPDTVGYGYTF. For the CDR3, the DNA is TGTGCCATCAGACCCGACACGGTTGGTTATGGCTACACCTTC.

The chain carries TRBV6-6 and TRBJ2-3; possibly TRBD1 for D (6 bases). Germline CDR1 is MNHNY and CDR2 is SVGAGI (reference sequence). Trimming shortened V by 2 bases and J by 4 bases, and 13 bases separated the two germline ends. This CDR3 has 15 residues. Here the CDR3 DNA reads TGTGCCAGCAGTTACACAGGGAGTGAGGCAGATACGCAGTATTTT. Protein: CASSYTGSEADTQYF.

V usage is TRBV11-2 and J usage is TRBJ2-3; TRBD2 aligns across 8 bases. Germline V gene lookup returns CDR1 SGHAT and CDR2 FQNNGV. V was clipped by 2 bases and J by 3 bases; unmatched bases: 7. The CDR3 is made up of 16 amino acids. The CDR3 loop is CASSLSVSGGTDTQYF. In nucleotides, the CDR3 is TGTGCCAGCAGCTTAAGCGTCTCGGGGGGGACAGATACGCAGTATTTT.

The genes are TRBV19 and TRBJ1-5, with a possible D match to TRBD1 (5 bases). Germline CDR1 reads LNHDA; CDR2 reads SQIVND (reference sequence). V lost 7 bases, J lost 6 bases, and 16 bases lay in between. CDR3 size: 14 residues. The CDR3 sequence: CASTGGRATQPQHF. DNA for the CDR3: TGTGCCAGTACGGGCGGCAGGGCGACTCAGCCCCAGCATTTT.

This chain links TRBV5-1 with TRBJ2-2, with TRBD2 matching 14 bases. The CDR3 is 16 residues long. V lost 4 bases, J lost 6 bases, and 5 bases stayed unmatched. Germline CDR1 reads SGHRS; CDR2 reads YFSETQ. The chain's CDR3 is CASSPTGLAGAGELFF. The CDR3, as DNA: TGCGCCAGCAGCCCGACGGGACTAGCGGGGGCCGGGGAGCTGTTTTTT.

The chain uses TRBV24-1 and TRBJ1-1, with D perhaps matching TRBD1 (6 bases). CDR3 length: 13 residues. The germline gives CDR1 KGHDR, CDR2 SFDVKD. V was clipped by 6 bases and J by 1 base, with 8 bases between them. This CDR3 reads CATSRTENTEAFF. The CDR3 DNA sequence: TGTGCCACCAGTCGGACAGAGAACACTGAAGCTTTCTTT.

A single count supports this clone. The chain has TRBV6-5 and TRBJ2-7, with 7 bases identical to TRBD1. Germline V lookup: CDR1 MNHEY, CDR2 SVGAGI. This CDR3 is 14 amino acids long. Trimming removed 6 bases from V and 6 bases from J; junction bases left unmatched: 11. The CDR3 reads CASSSPRGLVEQYF. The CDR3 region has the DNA TGTGCCAGCAGCAGTCCCAGGGGGTTGGTCGAGCAGTACTTC.

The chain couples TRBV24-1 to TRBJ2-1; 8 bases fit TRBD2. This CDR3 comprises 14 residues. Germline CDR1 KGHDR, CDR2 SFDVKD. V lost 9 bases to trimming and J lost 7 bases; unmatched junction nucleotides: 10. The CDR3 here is CATEVREGVNEQFF. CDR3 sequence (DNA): TGTGCCACCGAGGTTCGGGAGGGGGTGAATGAGCAGTTCTTC.

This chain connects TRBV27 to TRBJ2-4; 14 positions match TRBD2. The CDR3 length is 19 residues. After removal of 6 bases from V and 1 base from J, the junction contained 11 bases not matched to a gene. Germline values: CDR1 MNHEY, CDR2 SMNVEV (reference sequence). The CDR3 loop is CASSHVGTSGGGAKNIQYF. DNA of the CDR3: TGTGCCAGCAGCCATGTGGGGACTAGCGGGGGAGGGGCCAAAAACATTCAGTACTTC.

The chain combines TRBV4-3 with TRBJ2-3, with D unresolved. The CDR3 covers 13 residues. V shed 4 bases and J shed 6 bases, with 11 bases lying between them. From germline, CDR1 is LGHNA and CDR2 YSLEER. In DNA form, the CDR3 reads TGCGCCAGCAGCCCCGGAGTTGGGGATACGCAGTATTTT. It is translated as CASSPGVGDTQYF.

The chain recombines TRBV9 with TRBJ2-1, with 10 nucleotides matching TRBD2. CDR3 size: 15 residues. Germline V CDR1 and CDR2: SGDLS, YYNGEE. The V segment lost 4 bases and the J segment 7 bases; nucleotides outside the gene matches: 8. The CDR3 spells CASSSSGAGGNEQFF. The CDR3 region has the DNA TGTGCCAGCAGCTCCTCTGGAGCGGGGGGGAATGAGCAGTTCTTC. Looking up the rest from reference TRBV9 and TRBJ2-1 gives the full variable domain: DSGVTQTPKHLITATGQRVTLRCSPRSGDLSVYWYQQSLDQGLQFLIQYYNGEERAKGNILERFSAQQFPDLHSELNLSSLELGDSALYFCASSSSGAGGNEQFFGPGTRLTVL.

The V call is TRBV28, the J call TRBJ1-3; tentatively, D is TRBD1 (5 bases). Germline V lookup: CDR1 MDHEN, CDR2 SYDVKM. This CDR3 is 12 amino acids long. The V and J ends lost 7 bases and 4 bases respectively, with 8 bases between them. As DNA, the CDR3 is TGTGCCAGCACCAACAGGGGAAACACCATATATTTT. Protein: CASTNRGNTIYF. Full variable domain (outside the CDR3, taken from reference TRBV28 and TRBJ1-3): DVKVTQSSRYLVKRTGEKVFLECVQDMDHENMFWYRQDPGLGLRLIYFSYDVKMKEKGDIPEGYSVSREKKERFSLILESASTNQTSMYLCASTNRGNTIYFGEGSWLTVV.

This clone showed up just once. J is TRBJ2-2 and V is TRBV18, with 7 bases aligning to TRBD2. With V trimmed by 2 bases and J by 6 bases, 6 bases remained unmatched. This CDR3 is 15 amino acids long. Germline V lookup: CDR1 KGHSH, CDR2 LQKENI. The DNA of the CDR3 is TGTGCCAGCTCACCAGCACTTGCGGGGGCCGGGGAGCTGTTTTTT. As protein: CASSPALAGAGELFF.